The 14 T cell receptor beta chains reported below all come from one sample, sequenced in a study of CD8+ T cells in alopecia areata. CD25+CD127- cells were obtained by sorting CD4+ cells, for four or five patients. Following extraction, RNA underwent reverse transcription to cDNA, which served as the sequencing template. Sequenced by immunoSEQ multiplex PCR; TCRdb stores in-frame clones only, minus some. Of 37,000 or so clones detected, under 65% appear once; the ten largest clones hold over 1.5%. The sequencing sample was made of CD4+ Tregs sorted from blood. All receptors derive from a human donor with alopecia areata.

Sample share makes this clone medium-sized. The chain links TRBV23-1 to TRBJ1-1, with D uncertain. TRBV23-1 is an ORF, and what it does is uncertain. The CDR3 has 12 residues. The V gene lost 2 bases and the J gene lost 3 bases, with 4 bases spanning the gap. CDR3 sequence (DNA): TGCGCCAGCAGTCAAACCCACACTGAAGCTTTCTTT. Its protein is CASSQTHTEAFF.

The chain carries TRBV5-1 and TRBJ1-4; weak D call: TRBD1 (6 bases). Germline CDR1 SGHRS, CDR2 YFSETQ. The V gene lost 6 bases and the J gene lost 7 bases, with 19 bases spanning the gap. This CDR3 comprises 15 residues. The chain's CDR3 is CASTGGAEGGEKLFF. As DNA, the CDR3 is TGCGCCAGCACAGGAGGCGCGGAGGGGGGTGAAAAACTGTTTTTT. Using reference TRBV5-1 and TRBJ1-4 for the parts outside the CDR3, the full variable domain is KAGVTQTPRYLIKTRGQQVTLSCSPISGHRSVSWYQQTPGQGLQFLFEYFSETQRNKGNFPGRFSGRQFSNSRSEMNVSTLELGDSALYLCASTGGAEGGEKLFFGSGTQLSVL.

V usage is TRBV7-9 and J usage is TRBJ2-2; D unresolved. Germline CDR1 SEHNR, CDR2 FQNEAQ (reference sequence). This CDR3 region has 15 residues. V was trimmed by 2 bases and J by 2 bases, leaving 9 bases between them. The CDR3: CASSLRNSNTGELFF. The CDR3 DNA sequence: TGTGCCAGCAGCTTACGTAATAGCAACACCGGGGAGCTGTTTTTT.

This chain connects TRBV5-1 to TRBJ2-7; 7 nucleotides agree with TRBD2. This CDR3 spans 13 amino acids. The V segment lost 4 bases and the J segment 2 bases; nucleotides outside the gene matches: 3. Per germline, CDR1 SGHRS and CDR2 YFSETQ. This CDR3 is CASSTSGTYEQYF. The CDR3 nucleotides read TGCGCCAGCAGCACCAGCGGGACCTACGAGCAGTACTTC.

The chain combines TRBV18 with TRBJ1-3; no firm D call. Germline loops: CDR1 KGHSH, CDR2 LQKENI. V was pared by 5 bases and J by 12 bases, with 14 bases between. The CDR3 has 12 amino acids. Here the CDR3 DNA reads TGTGCCAGCTCAGACCGGGCCGGGGTCATATATTTT. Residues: CASSDRAGVIYF.

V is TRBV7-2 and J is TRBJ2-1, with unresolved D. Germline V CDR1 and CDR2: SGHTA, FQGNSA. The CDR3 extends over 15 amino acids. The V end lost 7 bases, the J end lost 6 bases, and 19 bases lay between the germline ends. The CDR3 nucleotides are TGTGCCAGCACCCTACGGGCAACCCCCCTCAATGAGCAGTTCTTC. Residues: CASTLRATPLNEQFF. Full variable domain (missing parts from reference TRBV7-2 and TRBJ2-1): GAGVSQSPSNKVTEKGKDVELRCDPISGHTALYWYRQSLGQGLEFLIYFQGNSAPDKSGLPSDRFSAERTGGSVSTLTIQRTQQEDSAVYLCASTLRATPLNEQFFGPGTRLTVL.

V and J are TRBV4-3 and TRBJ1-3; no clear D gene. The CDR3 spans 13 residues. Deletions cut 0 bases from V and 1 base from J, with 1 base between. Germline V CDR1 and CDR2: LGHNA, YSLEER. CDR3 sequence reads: CASSQESGNTIYF. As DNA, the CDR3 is TGCGCCAGCAGCCAAGAGTCTGGAAACACCATATATTTT.

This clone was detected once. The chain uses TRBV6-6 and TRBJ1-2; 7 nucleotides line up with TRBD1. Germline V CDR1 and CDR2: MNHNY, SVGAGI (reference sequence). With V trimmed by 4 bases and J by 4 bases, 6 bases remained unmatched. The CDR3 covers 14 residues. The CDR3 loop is CASSLVTGPYGYTF. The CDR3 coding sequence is TGTGCCAGCAGTTTAGTGACAGGGCCCTATGGCTACACCTTC.

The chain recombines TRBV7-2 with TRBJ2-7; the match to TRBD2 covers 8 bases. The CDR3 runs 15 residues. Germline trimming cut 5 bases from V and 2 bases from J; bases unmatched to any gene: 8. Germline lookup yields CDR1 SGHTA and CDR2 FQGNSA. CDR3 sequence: CASSLGPGGTYEQYF. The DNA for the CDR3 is TGTGCCAGCAGCCTGGGACCGGGGGGGACCTACGAGCAGTACTTC.

DNA for the CDR3: TGCAGCGTTAGTCAGGGGGGCAACACTGAAGCTTTCTTT. It translates to CSVSQGGNTEAFF. This chain links TRBV29-1 with TRBJ1-1; 7 nucleotides align to TRBD1. The CDR3 contains 13 residues. Trimming at V came to 5 bases and at J to 2 bases, leaving 5 bases not matched to a gene. Germline values: CDR1 SQVTM, CDR2 ANQGSEA.

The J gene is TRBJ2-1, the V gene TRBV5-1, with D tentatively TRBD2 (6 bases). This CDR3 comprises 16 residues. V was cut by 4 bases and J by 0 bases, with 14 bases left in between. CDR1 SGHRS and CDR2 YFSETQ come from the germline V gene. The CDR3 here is CASSDFSGRSYNEQFF. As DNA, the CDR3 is TGCGCCAGCAGCGACTTTAGCGGCCGCTCCTACAATGAGCAGTTCTTC.

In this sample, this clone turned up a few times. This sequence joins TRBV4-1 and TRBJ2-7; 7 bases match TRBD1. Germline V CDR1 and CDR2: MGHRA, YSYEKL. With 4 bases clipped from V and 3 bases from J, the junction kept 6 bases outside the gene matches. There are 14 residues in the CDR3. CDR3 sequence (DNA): TGCGCCAGCAGCCCCAGGGACAGTGGCTACGAGCAGTACTTC. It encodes CASSPRDSGYEQYF.

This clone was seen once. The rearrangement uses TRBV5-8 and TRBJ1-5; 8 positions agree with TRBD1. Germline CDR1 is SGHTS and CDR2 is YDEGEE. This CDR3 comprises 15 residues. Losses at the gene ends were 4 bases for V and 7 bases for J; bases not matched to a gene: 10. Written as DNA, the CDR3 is TGTGCCAGCAGCCATGGACAGGGACGACGCCAGCCCCAGCATTTT. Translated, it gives CASSHGQGRRQPQHF.

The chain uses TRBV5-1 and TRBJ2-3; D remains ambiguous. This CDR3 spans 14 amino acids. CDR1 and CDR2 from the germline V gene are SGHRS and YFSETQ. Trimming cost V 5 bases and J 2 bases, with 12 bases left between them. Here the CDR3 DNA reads TGCGCCAGCAGTTTTCTGCGCGCCACAGATACGCAGTATTTT. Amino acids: CASSFLRATDTQYF.